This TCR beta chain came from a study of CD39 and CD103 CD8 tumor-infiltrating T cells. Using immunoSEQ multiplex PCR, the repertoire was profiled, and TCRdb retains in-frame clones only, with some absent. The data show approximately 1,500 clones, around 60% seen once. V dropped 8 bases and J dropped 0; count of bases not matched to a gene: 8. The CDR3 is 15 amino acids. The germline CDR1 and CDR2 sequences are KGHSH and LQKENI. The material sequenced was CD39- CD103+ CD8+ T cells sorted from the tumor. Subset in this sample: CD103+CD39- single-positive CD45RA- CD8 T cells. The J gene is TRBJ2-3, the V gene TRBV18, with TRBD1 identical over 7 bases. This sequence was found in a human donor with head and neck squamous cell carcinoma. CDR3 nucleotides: TGTGCCAGCCTCACAGGGGCCTCTAGCACAGATACGCAGTATTTT. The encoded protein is CASLTGASSTDTQYF.